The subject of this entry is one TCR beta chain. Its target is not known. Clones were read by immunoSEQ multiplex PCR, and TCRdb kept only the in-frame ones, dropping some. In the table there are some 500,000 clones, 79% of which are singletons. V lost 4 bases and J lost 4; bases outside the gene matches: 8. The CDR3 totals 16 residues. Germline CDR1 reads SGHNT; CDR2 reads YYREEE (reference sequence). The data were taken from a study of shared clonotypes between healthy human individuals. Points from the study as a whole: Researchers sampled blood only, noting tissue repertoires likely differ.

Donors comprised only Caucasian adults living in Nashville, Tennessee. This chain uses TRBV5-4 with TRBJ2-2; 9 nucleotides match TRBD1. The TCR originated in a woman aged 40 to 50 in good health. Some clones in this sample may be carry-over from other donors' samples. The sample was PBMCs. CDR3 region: CASSRPGTGSTGELFF. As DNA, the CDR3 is TGTGCCAGCAGCCGCCCCGGGACAGGGTCCACCGGGGAGCTGTTTTTT.